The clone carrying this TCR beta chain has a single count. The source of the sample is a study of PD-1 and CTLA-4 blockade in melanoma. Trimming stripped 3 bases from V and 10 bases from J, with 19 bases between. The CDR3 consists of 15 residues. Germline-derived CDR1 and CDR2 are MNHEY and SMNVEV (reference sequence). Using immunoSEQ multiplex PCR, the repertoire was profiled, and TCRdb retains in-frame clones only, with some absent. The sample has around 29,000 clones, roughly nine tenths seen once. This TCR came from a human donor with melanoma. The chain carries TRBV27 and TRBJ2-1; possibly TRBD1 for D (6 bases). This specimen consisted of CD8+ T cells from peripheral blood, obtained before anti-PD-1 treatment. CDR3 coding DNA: TGTGCCAGCAGTTTGGGTCGGGACACCCCGGGCGAGCAGTTCTTC. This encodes CASSLGRDTPGEQFF.